Presented here are 17 T cell receptor beta chains from one specimen sequenced in a study of Ad26.COV2.S vaccination and SARS-CoV-2 variants. Specified treatment: roughly 19 received Ad26.COV2.S at low or high dose, single or two shots; 5 received placebo; per-sample allocation not given. Following the first vaccine or placebo injection, samples were taken on day 63. Libraries were prepared by immunoSEQ multiplex PCR; TCRdb keeps only in-frame clonotypes and omits some of them. The data show 400,000 to 500,000 clones, with approximately 88% seen just once and 3.6% held by the top ten. Material: peripheral blood, obtained in a trial of Ad26.COV2.S vaccine versus placebo. Every receptor here comes from a person aged 18-65 years who received the Ad26.COV2.S COVID-19 vaccine or a placebo.

The rearrangement links TRBV3-1 (or the pseudogene TRBV3-2) to TRBJ1-4, with D tentatively TRBD1 (6 bases). There are 16 residues in the CDR3. V lost 3 bases to trimming and J lost 3 bases, with 14 bases between them. Germline V gene sequence: CDR1 LGHDT, CDR2 YNNKEL (reference sequence). CDR3 sequence reads: CASSQRRGGSNEKLFF. The CDR3 DNA reads TGTGCCAGCAGCCAGCGGAGAGGGGGGTCTAATGAAAAACTGTTTTTT.

The V gene is TRBV19, the J gene TRBJ2-5, with D possibly TRBD2 on 5 matching bases. Germline CDR1 LNHDA, CDR2 SQIVND (reference sequence). The V and J ends lost 6 bases and 1 base respectively, with 9 bases between them. This CDR3 is 13 amino acids long. The CDR3 protein is CASSGVGQETQYF. The CDR3 DNA follows: TGTGCCAGTAGCGGGGTTGGCCAAGAGACCCAGTACTTC.

The chain has TRBV6-6 and TRBJ2-6, with TRBD1 identical over 7 bases. The CDR3 extends over 23 amino acids. The V and J ends lost 5 bases and 0 bases, in that order; junction bases with no gene match: 25. Germline V gene sequence: CDR1 MNHNY, CDR2 SVGAGI (reference sequence). In DNA, the CDR3 is TGTGCCAGCAGTCCCCCCAAGGGCCTGATGAAAGACAGGGATATCTCTGGGGCCAACGTCCTGACTTTC. Translating gives CASSPPKGLMKDRDISGANVLTF.

The V gene is TRBV3-1 (or the pseudogene TRBV3-2), the J gene TRBJ1-2, with D hard to call. Germline lookup yields CDR1 LGHDT and CDR2 YNNKEL (reference sequence). Trimming stripped 0 bases from V and 6 bases from J, with 8 bases between. This CDR3 has 13 residues. CDR3 nucleotide sequence: TGTGCCAGCAGCCAAGAGACCTACAATGGCTACACCTTC. Translation gives CASSQETYNGYTF.

The chain uses TRBV3-1 (or the pseudogene TRBV3-2) and TRBJ1-1, with a possible D match to TRBD1 (5 bases). CDR3 length: 13 amino acids. The germline V gene has CDR1 LGHDT and CDR2 YNNKEL (reference sequence). V was clipped by 4 bases and J by 5 bases, with 11 bases between them. The CDR3 DNA reads as TGTGCCAGCAGCCGGATCGGGGGGACTGAAGCTTTCTTT. This gives the protein CASSRIGGTEAFF.

This chain links TRBV11-2 with TRBJ2-1; 10 nucleotides align to TRBD2. The V gene's germline CDR1 is SGHAT and CDR2 FQNNGV. There are 15 residues in the CDR3. V shed 1 base, J shed 7 bases, and the junction held 4 bases outside the gene matches. The CDR3 sequence: CASSLGLAGANEQFF. CDR3 coding DNA: TGTGCCAGCAGCTTAGGCCTAGCGGGGGCAAATGAGCAGTTCTTC.

The chain links TRBV19 to TRBJ1-2, with a possible D match to TRBD1 (5 bases). The CDR3 consists of 13 residues. Germline V gene lookup returns CDR1 LNHDA and CDR2 SQIVND (reference sequence). Trimming took off 3 bases at V and 2 bases at J, with 7 bases between the two ends. The CDR3 DNA sequence: TGTGCCAGTAGTATTGACAGAAACTATGGCTACACCTTC. It translates to CASSIDRNYGYTF.

The chain joins TRBV19 to TRBJ2-2, with D uncertain. CDR3 length: 14 residues. The germline V and J ends were trimmed by 3 bases and 5 bases, with 10 bases remaining between them. The germline V gene encodes CDR1 LNHDA and CDR2 SQIVND (reference sequence). CDR3 in amino acids: CASSIGWQTGELFF. CDR3 nucleotide sequence: TGTGCCAGTAGTATCGGCTGGCAGACCGGGGAGCTGTTTTTT.

J is TRBJ1-4 and V is TRBV28; 9 bases line up with TRBD1. The CDR3 is 15 residues long. The V gene's germline CDR1 is MDHEN and CDR2 SYDVKM. V shed 1 base and J 8 bases; nucleotides not matched to a gene: 5. The CDR3 sequence: CASSLSGQGMEKLFF. DNA of the CDR3: TGTGCCAGCAGTTTATCCGGACAGGGGATGGAAAAACTGTTTTTT. The full variable domain, with the rest looked up from reference TRBV28 and TRBJ1-4, is DVKVTQSSRYLVKRTGEKVFLECVQDMDHENMFWYRQDPGLGLRLIYFSYDVKMKEKGDIPEGYSVSREKKERFSLILESASTNQTSMYLCASSLSGQGMEKLFFGSGTQLSVL.

As concerns this clone: Other DNA variants within this sample encode the same CDR3. This sequence joins TRBV30 and TRBJ2-5, with D perhaps matching TRBD1 (6 bases). This CDR3 has 13 amino acids. Deletions cut 1 base from V and 2 bases from J, with 8 bases between. Germline CDR1 is GTSNPN and CDR2 is SVGIG (reference sequence). The CDR3 here is CAWSGQAQETQYF. CDR3 DNA: TGTGCCTGGAGTGGACAGGCGCAAGAGACCCAGTACTTC.

This clone came up once. The chain couples TRBV30 to TRBJ1-2; no definite D call. This CDR3 has 16 residues. The ends were cut back, 3 bases at V and 1 base at J, with 18 bases in the middle. Germline CDR1 GTSNPN, CDR2 SVGIG (reference sequence). In nucleotides, the CDR3 is TGTGCCTGGAGGGCGCCAATAGGACGGTTTAACTATGGCTACACCTTC. Translating it yields CAWRAPIGRFNYGYTF.

The CDR3 region is CASSLEGQAVSYEQYF. The DNA of the CDR3 is TGTGCCAGCAGCTTAGAGGGGCAGGCGGTATCCTACGAGCAGTACTTC. The genes are TRBV11-2 and TRBJ2-7, with D perhaps TRBD1 (5 bases). Germline V gives CDR1 SGHAT, CDR2 FQNNGV. Trimming left V 0 bases short and J 1 base short, with 13 bases between. This CDR3 is 16 amino acids long.

V gene TRBV5-1 combines with J gene TRBJ2-3; D is possibly TRBD1 or TRBD2 (5 bases each). This CDR3 region has 14 residues. V was cut by 3 bases and J by 2 bases, with 10 bases left in between. CDR1 and CDR2 from the germline V gene are SGHRS and YFSETQ. CDR3 in DNA: TGCGCCAGCAGCTCGGGGCCGGTCACAGATACGCAGTATTTT. It codes for CASSSGPVTDTQYF.

V gene TRBV6-1 combines with J gene TRBJ2-1; a possible D gene is TRBD2 (5 bases). The CDR3 has 15 residues. The germline V gene encodes CDR1 MNHNS and CDR2 SASEGT. V dropped 2 bases and J dropped 0 bases, with 8 bases sitting between them. The CDR3 nucleotides read TGTGCCAGCAGTGAACGCGGGCACTCCTACAATGAGCAGTTCTTC. This codes for CASSERGHSYNEQFF.

The chain uses TRBV19 and TRBJ2-5; D is possibly TRBD2 (6 bases). V shed 3 bases and J shed 5 bases, with 7 bases lying between them. From germline, CDR1 is LNHDA and CDR2 SQIVND (reference sequence). The CDR3 spans 12 residues. The CDR3 is CASSMRGETQYF. In DNA, the CDR3 is TGTGCCAGTAGTATGCGGGGTGAGACCCAGTACTTC.

The V and J genes are TRBV24-1 and TRBJ1-5, with TRBD1 matching 9 bases. Germline CDR1 and CDR2: KGHDR and SFDVKD. J lost 3 bases, V lost 3 bases, and 5 bases had no gene match. The length of the CDR3 is 16 residues. The CDR3 nucleotides read TGTGCCACCAGTGATGAGACAGGGGGAATCAATCAGCCCCAGCATTTT. Translated: CATSDETGGINQPQHF.

The genes are TRBV9 and TRBJ1-2; 9 bases are shared with TRBD1. CDR1 and CDR2 from the germline V gene are SGDLS and YYNGEE. The ends lost 4 bases at V and 12 bases at J; junction bases unmatched: 7. The CDR3 totals 12 residues. The CDR3 here is CASSPRQGDDTF. CDR3 sequence (DNA): TGTGCCAGCAGCCCCCGACAGGGGGATGACACCTTC.